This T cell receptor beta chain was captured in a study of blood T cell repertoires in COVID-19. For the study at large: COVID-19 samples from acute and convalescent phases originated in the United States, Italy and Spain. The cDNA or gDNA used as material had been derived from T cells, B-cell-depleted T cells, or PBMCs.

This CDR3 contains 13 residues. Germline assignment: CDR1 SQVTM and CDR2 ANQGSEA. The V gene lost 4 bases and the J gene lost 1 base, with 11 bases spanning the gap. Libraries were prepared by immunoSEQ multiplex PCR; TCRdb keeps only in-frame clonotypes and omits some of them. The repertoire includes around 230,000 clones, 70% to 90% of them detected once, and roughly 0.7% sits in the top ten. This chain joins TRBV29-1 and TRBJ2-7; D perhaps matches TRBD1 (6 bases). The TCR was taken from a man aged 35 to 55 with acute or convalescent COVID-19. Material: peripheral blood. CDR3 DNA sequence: TGCAGCGTTGTCAGGGACAATTCCTACGAGCAGTACTTC. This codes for CSVVRDNSYEQYF.